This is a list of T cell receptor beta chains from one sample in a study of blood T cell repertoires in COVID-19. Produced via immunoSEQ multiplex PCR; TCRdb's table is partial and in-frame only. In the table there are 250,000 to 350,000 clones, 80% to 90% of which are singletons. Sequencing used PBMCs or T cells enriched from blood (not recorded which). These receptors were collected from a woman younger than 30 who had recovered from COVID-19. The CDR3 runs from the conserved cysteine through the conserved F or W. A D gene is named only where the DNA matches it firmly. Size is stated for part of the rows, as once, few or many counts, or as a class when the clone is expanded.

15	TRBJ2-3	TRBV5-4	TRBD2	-	CASSLGLAGGPAQYF	TGTGCCAGCAGCCTAGGACTAGCGGGGGGGCCGGCGCAGTATTTT
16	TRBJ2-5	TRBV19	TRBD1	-	CASSTQGQPNYETQYF	TGTGCCAGTAGTACACAGGGACAGCCAAACTACGAGACCCAGTACTTC
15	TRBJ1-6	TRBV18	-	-	CASSPPERNSSPLHF	TGTGCCAGCTCCCCCCCAGAGAGGAATAGCTCACCCCTCCACTTT
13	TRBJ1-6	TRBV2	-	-	CASSRQGSSPLHF	TGTGCCAGCAGTCGTCAGGGCTCTTCACCCCTCCACTTT
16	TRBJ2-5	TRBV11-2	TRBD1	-	CASSLVAGQGPETQYF	TGTGCCAGCAGCTTAGTTGCGGGACAGGGGCCGGAGACCCAGTACTTC
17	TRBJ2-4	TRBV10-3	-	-	CAISESEDRVAKNIQYF	TGTGCCATCAGTGAGTCTGAGGACAGAGTAGCCAAAAACATTCAGTACTTC
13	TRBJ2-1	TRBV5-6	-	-	CASSLVQADEQFF	TGTGCCAGCAGCTTGGTCCAGGCCGATGAGCAGTTCTTC
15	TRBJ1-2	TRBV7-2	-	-	CASSLDGVSNYGYTF	TGTGCCAGCAGCTTAGACGGTGTGTCGAACTATGGCTACACCTTC
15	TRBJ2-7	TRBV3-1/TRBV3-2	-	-	CASSQDLGVGGEQYF	TGTGCCAGCAGCCAAGATTTGGGTGTTGGGGGGGAGCAGTACTTC
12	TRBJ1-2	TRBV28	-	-	CASSFRGYGYTF	TGTGCCAGCAGTTTCCGAGGGTATGGCTACACCTTC
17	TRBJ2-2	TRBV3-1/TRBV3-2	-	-	CASSHLRDIPNTGELFF	TGTGCCAGCAGCCATCTCAGGGACATTCCGAACACCGGGGAGCTGTTTTTT
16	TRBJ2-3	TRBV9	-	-	CASSPRGGVAADTQYF	TGTGCCAGCAGCCCTCGCGGAGGGGTCGCGGCAGATACGCAGTATTTT
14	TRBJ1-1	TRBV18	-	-	CASSPVRRSTEAFF	TGTGCCAGCTCACCAGTTCGGAGAAGCACTGAAGCTTTCTTT
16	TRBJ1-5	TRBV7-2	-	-	CASSLLAGYSNQPQHF	TGTGCCAGCAGCTTATTGGCGGGGTATAGCAATCAGCCCCAGCATTTT
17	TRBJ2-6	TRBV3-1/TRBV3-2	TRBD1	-	CASSQWTGGSGANVLTF	TGTGCCAGCAGCCAGTGGACAGGGGGCTCTGGGGCCAACGTCCTGACTTTC
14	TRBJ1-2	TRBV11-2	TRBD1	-	CASSLWDSNYGYTF	TGTGCCAGCAGCTTGTGGGACAGCAACTATGGCTACACCTTC
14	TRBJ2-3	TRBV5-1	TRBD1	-	CASSADRGTDTQYF	TGCGCCAGCAGCGCAGACAGGGGCACAGATACGCAGTATTTT
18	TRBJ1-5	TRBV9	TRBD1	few	CASSVKWDRGRSNQPQHF	TGTGCCAGCAGCGTAAAATGGGACAGGGGGCGATCCAATCAGCCCCAGCATTTT
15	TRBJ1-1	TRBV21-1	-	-	CASRRKYTIRTEAFF	TGTGCCAGCAGGAGGAAGTACACAATTCGCACTGAAGCTTTCTTT
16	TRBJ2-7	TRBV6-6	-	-	CASSSPAAGLRDEQYF	TGTGCCAGCAGCTCCCCAGCCGCAGGCTTGAGGGACGAGCAGTACTTC
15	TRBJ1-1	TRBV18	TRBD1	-	CASSPPAGGGQGAFF	TGTGCCAGCTCACCCCCAGCAGGGGGCGGTCAAGGAGCTTTCTTT
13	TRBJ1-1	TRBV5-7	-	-	CASSLDGGAGAFF	TGTGCCAGCAGCTTGGATGGAGGGGCCGGAGCTTTCTTT
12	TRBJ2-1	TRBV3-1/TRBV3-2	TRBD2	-	CASSQDGGEQFF	TGTGCCAGCAGCCAAGACGGGGGGGAGCAGTTCTTC
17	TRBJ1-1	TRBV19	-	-	CASSTLLQQGQNTEAFF	TGTGCCAGTAGTACCCTCCTCCAACAGGGTCAGAACACTGAAGCTTTCTTT
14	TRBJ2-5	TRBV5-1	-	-	CASSLSGGGETQYF	TGCGCCAGCAGCTTGTCAGGGGGAGGTGAGACCCAGTACTTC
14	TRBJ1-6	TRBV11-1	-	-	CASSLGRMNSPLHF	TGTGCCAGCAGCTTAGGCAGGATGAATTCACCCCTCCACTTT
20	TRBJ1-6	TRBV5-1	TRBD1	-	CASSPKEGQGVRDFLSPLHF	TGCGCCAGCAGTCCGAAGGAGGGACAGGGGGTCCGTGATTTTCTTTCACCCCTCCACTTT